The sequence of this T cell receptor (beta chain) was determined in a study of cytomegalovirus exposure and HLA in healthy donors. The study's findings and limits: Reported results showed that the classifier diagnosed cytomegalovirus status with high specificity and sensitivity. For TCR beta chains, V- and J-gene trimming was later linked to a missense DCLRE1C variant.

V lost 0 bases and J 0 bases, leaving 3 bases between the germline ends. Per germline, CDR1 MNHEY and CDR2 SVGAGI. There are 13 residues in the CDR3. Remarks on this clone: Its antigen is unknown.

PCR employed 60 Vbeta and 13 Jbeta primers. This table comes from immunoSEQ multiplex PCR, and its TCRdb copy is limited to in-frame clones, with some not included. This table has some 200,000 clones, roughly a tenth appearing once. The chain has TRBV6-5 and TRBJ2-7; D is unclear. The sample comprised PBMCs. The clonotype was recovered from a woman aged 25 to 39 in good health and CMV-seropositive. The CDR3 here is CASSYSRSYEQYF. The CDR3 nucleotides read TGTGCCAGCAGTTACTCCCGCTCCTACGAGCAGTACTTC.